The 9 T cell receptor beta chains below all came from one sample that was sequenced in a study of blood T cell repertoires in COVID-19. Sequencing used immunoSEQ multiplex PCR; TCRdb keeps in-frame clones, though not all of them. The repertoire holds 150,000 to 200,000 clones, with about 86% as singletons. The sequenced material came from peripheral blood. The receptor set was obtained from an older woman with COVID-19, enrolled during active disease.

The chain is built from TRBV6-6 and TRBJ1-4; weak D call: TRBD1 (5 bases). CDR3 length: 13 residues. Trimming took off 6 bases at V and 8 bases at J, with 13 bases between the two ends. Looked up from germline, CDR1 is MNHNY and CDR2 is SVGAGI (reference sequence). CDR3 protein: CASRRGDEEKLFF. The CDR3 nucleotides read TGTGCCAGCAGGCGGGGGGATGAGGAAAAACTGTTTTTT.

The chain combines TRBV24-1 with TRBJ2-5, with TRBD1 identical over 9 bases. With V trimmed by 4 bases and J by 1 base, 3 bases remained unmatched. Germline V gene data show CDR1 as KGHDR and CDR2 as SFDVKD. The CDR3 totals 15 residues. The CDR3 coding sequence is TGTGCCACCAGTGAGACGGACAGGGGCCAAGAGACCCAGTACTTC. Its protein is CATSETDRGQETQYF.

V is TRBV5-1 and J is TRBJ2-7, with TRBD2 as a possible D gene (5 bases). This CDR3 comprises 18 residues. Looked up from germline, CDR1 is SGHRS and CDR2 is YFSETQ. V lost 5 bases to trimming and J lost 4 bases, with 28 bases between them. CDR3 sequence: CASSFNFARSLRGYEQYF. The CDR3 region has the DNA TGCGCCAGCAGTTTTAACTTTGCCCGGAGCCTCCGAGGGTACGAGCAGTACTTC.

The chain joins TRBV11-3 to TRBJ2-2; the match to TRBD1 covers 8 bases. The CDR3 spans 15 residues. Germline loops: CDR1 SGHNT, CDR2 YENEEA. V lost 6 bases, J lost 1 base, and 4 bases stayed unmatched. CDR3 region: CASSLGTGNTGELFF. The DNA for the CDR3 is TGTGCCAGCAGTCTCGGGACAGGGAACACCGGGGAGCTGTTTTTT.

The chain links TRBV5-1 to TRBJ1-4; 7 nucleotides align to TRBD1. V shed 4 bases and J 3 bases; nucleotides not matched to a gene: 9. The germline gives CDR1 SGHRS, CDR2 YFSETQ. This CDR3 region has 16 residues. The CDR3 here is CASSLGQEAANEKLFF. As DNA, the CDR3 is TGCGCCAGCAGCCTAGGACAGGAGGCAGCTAATGAAAAACTGTTTTTT.

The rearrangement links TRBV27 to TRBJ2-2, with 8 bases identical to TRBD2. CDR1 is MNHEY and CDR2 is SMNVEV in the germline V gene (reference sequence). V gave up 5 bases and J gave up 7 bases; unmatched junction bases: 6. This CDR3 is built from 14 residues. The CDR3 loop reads CASSTGTRVGELFF. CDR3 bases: TGTGCCAGCAGTACCGGGACTAGAGTCGGGGAGCTGTTTTTT.

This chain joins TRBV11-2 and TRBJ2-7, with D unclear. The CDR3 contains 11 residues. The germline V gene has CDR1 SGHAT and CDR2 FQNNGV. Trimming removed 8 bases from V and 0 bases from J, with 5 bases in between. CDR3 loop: CASSVSYEQYF. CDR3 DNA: TGTGCCAGCTCCGTCTCCTACGAGCAGTACTTC.

The CDR3 loop reads CASSSTGEAFF. CDR3 in DNA: TGTGCCAGCAGTTCTACGGGTGAAGCTTTCTTT. V and J are TRBV6-2 or TRBV6-3 and TRBJ1-1; D unclear. Germline values: CDR1 MNHEY, CDR2 SVGEGT. The CDR3 sequence is 11 residues long. Trimming cost V 4 bases and J 7 bases, with 7 bases left between them.

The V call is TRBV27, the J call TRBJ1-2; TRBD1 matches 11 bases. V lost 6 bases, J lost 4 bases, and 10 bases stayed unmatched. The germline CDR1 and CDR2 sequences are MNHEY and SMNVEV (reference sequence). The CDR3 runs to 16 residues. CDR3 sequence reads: CASSLGQGAFGYGYTF. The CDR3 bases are TGTGCCAGCAGCCTCGGACAGGGGGCGTTTGGCTATGGCTACACCTTC.